These 26 T cell receptor beta chains were all obtained from the same sample, sequenced in a study of tumor-infiltrating lymphocytes in primary liver carcinoma (dated by TCRdb to about 2017). Sequenced using an Illumina HiSeq 2500. Starting from around 500 ng total RNA, TCRbeta-specific cDNA was produced by reverse transcription with a constant-region primer and ProtoScript II reverse transcriptase. The TCRbeta libraries were prepared through three rounds of nested multiplex PCR following a slightly modified ARM-PCR procedure. The first two PCR rounds used multiplex TRBV1-TRBV30 forward primers with a Cbeta reverse primer, each for about 10 cycles. The raw public reads went through TCRdb reprocessing: fastp at Q25, MiXCR clone calling, in-frame beta chains kept. Rows are combined by CDR3 protein, so each entry shows the most common genes and DNA. Recorded for this sample are roughly 80,000 distinct CDR3 sequences; roughly two thirds of them occurred a single time. Of the sample, 26% falls within the top ten clones.

Without any cell sorting, total RNA and DNA were extracted together from about 20-30 mg of bulk tissue using the AllPrep DNA/RNA mini kit. Sequenced sample: tumor-adjacent normal liver tissue. These TCRs come from a man aged 35-49 years with primary liver carcinoma and hepatitis B virus infection.

A note on this clonotype: A much larger clonotype is one base distant, so this may be a read error. The rearrangement joins TRBV5-1 to TRBJ2-5; D perhaps matches TRBD2 (6 bases). The germline CDR1 and CDR2 sequences are SGHRS and YFSETQ. CDR3 length equals 15 residues. Here the CDR3 DNA reads TGCGACAGCAGCTTGGATTGGAGGGCCGGGGAGACCCAGTACTTC. Amino acid sequence: CDSSLDWRAGETQYF. The variable domain in full, completed from reference TRBV5-1 and TRBJ2-5, reads KAGVTQTPRYLIKTRGQQVTLSCSPISGHRSVSWYQQTPGQGLQFLFEYFSETQRNKGNFPGRFSGRQFSNSRSEMNVSTLELGDSALYLCDSSLDWRAGETQYFGPGTRLLVL.

The gene calls are TRBV6-6 and TRBJ1-1; D gene unclear. Germline CDR1 MNHNY, CDR2 SVGAGI (reference sequence). Trimming cost V 2 bases and J 9 bases, with 16 bases left between them. CDR3 size: 14 residues. In DNA form, the CDR3 reads TGTGCCAGCAGTTACGGTTCGGCGAATACTAAAGCTTTCTTT. The encoded protein is CASSYGSANTKAFF.

To note about this clonotype: No conserved phenylalanine or tryptophan ends this CDR3, so it is likely a read error. This chain connects TRBV4-2 to TRBJ2-5; 8 bases fit TRBD2. Germline V gene lookup returns CDR1 LGHNA and CDR2 YNFKEQ. This CDR3 contains 15 residues. Trimming cost V 4 bases and J 7 bases; bases outside gene matches: 11. In DNA form, the CDR3 reads TGTGCCAGCAGCCTAGATCAGTCCACTAGCGGGACCCAGTACCTC. Translated: CASSLDQSTSGTQYL.

This clonotype has just a few counts. This chain links TRBV28 with TRBJ1-6; TRBD1 matches 12 bases. Germline V gene sequence: CDR1 MDHEN, CDR2 SYDVKM. Trimming cost V 9 bases and J 7 bases; bases outside gene matches: 16. The CDR3 loop spans 18 amino acids. In DNA form, the CDR3 reads TGTGCCAGTCAACCCGGGACAGGGGGCGAGATGGAGAATTCACCCCTCCACTTT. This encodes CASQPGTGGEMENSPLHF.

At least ten counts were recorded for this clonotype. This chain connects TRBV6-5 to TRBJ1-2, with TRBD1 as a possible D gene (5 bases). Germline lookup yields CDR1 MNHEY and CDR2 SVGAGI. The CDR3 length is 14 residues. V shed 6 bases and J shed 0 bases, with 11 bases lying between them. CDR3 DNA: TGTGCCAGCAGACGGGACGGCCCTAACTATGGCTACACCTTC. This gives the protein CASRRDGPNYGYTF.

The table lists this clonotype with a few counts. The chain carries TRBV14 and TRBJ1-1; D is unclear. The V gene's germline CDR1 is SGHDN and CDR2 FVKESK. The CDR3 has 13 residues. The V and J ends lost 0 bases and 5 bases respectively, with 7 bases between them. The CDR3 DNA sequence: TGTGCCAGCAGCCAAGATTGGGTAACTGAAGCTTTCTTT. It encodes CASSQDWVTEAFF. Complete variable domain (other parts from reference TRBV14 and TRBJ1-1): EAGVTQFPSHSVIEKGQTVTLRCDPISGHDNLYWYRRVMGKEIKFLLHFVKESKQDESGMPNNRFLAERTGGTYSTLKVQPAELEDSGVYFCASSQDWVTEAFFGQGTRLTVV.

This clonotype was detected only a few times. The chain has TRBV5-6 and TRBJ2-7, with D hard to call. Germline V CDR1 and CDR2: SGHDT, YYEEEE. V lost 4 bases and J lost 0, with 14 bases in between. This CDR3 has 15 residues. The DNA for the CDR3 is TGTGCCAGCAGCCTTGAGAGCGCCAGCTCCTACGAGCAGTACTTC. It specifies CASSLESASSYEQYF.

This clonotype has only one observation. Being one base from a much bigger clone, this may be a read error. This chain joins TRBV4-2 and TRBJ1-2; TRBD1 might be the D (6 bases). V lost 2 bases, J lost 6 bases, and 16 bases lay in between. Looked up from germline, CDR1 is LGHNA and CDR2 is YNFKEQ. The CDR3 has 15 residues. DNA for the CDR3: TGTGCCAGCAGCCAATCGGGGGCCGGGGTCCATGGCTACACCTTC. Translated, it gives CASSQSGAGVHGYTF.

On this clonotype: One end of the junction fails to match germline, which may point to a read error. The chain recombines TRBV10-3 with TRBJ2-7; D is unclear. Germline V gives CDR1 ENHRY, CDR2 SYGVKD. This CDR3 is built from 13 residues. CDR3 sequence (DNA): TGTGTCATCAGTGATCCACAGACCTACGAGCAGTATTTC. Residues: CVISDPQTYEQYF.

Notes on this clonotype: One junction end disagrees with the germline gene, perhaps due to a read error. This chain links TRBV29-1 with TRBJ2-3; D tentatively fits TRBD1 or TRBD2 (6 bases each). Germline V lookup: CDR1 SQVTM, CDR2 ANQGSEA. CDR3 length equals 13 residues. The CDR3 protein is CSVVGGWTDTHYF. The CDR3, as DNA: TGCAGCGTTGTGGGGGGCTGGACAGATACGCACTATTTT.

As regards this clonotype: An end of the junction differs from the germline gene, which may be a read error. V gene TRBV4-3 combines with J gene TRBJ2-3; D not certain. Germline lookup yields CDR1 LGHNA and CDR2 YSLEER. The CDR3 covers 14 residues. The CDR3, as DNA: TGCGCCAGCACCCAAGATCACGGCACAGATACGCAGTATTTT. This gives the protein CASTQDHGTDTQYF.

The chain couples TRBV10-2 to TRBJ1-6, with D possibly TRBD1 on 5 matching bases. The CDR3 extends over 16 amino acids. Trimming pared 7 bases from V and 7 bases from J, leaving 20 bases between. CDR1 WSHSY and CDR2 SAAADI come from the germline V gene. CDR3 sequence reads: CASTPHLGTVNSPLHF. The DNA of the CDR3 is TGCGCCAGCACCCCCCATCTGGGGACGGTCAATTCACCCCTCCACTTT.

This clonotype has just one count. One end of the junction does not line up with germline, which may come from a read error. The V gene is TRBV29-1, the J gene TRBJ2-5; D might be TRBD1 (6 bases). The CDR3 runs 13 residues. The germline V gene encodes CDR1 SQVTM and CDR2 ANQGSEA. The CDR3 DNA reads TGTATCGTCCGCCTGACAGGCGGGGAGACCCAGTACTTC. Amino acids: CIVRLTGGETQYF.

Turning to this clonotype: The junction shows a germline mismatch at one end, possibly a read error. The J gene is TRBJ2-2, the V gene TRBV6-2 or TRBV6-3, with 9 bases aligning to TRBD1. CDR3 length equals 14 residues. Germline-derived CDR1 and CDR2 are MNHEY and SVGEGT. CDR3 nucleotides: TGTGCCACCTACAGGGGGCAAAACACCGAGGAGCTGTTTTTT. This translates into CATYRGQNTEELFF.

Concerning this clonotype: At one of its ends the junction is not consistent with the germline gene, which may arise from a read error. This rearrangement joins TRBV5-5 to TRBJ2-3; either TRBD1 or TRBD2 may fit D (6 bases each). Germline CDR1 reads SGHKS; CDR2 reads YYEKEE (reference sequence). The CDR3 consists of 15 residues. The chain's CDR3 is CASSPNKGGTDTQYF. For the CDR3, the DNA is TGTGCCAGCAGCCCCAATAAGGGGGGAACAGACACGCAGTATTTT.

Ten or more counts support this clonotype. The gene calls are TRBV5-1 and TRBJ2-7; a possible D gene is TRBD2 (7 bases). There are 15 residues in the CDR3. Germline V gene data show CDR1 as SGHRS and CDR2 as YFSETQ. Trimming removed 3 bases at V and 4 bases at J, with 17 bases between. The CDR3 region has the DNA TGCGCCAGCAGCTCCACGTCGGGGGGCGCTTACGAGCAGTACTTC. It yields the protein CASSSTSGGAYEQYF.

This clonotype was picked up a small number of times. The CDR3 does not end in the conserved phenylalanine or tryptophan, so this is likely a read error. The rearrangement joins TRBV5-8 to TRBJ2-3; no clear D gene. V lost 2 bases to trimming and J lost 6 bases, with 13 bases between them. CDR1 and CDR2 from the germline V gene are SGHTS and YDEGEE. The CDR3 has 14 amino acids. This chain's CDR3 is CASSFRVLGDTQYS. The CDR3 DNA reads as TGTGCCAGCAGCTTTCGGGTTCTCGGCGATACGCAGTATTCT.

This chain joins TRBV28 and TRBJ2-5; 11 bases are shared with TRBD2. V lost 8 bases, J lost 3 bases, and 8 bases stayed unmatched. Germline V gene sequence: CDR1 MDHEN, CDR2 SYDVKM. This CDR3 has 15 residues. CDR3 nucleotide sequence: TGTGCCAGCGGGGGGGGACTAGCGGCTAAAGAGACCCAGTACTTC. Translating gives CASGGGLAAKETQYF.

Note on this clonotype: Because it lacks the conserved phenylalanine or tryptophan at the end, this CDR3 is likely a read error. This chain links TRBV12-3 or TRBV12-4 with TRBJ2-7; D may be TRBD1 or TRBD2 (5 bases each). The J call may be faulty, since TRBJ2-5 better matches the DNA end. This CDR3 spans 12 amino acids. CDR3 in amino acids: CASSRESGTQYS. CDR3 in DNA: TGTGCCAGCAGCAGGGAGAGCGGGACCCAGTACTCC.

As regards this clonotype: One end of the junction does not line up with germline, which may come from a read error. The J gene is TRBJ2-2, the V gene TRBV29-1; perhaps TRBD2 as D (5 bases). Germline CDR1 and CDR2: SQVTM and ANQGSEA. The CDR3 runs to 16 residues. The CDR3 region has the DNA TGCAGCATTGAAGTTCTGGACTCTCGGGTCACCGGGGAGCTGTTTTTT. Encoded protein: CSIEVLDSRVTGELFF.

With regard to this clonotype: One junction end disagrees with the germline gene, perhaps due to a read error. The V call is TRBV12-3 or TRBV12-4, the J call TRBJ2-7, with TRBD1 identical over 8 bases. CDR3 length: 13 residues. The CDR3 sequence: CASSDRGDYEQCF. The CDR3 nucleotides are TGTGCCAGTAGTGACAGGGGAGACTACGAGCAGTGCTTC.

The J gene is TRBJ2-1, the V gene TRBV7-9; a weak D match, TRBD1 (5 bases). The CDR3 is 15 residues long. The V end was cut by 6 bases, the J end by 5 bases, with 17 bases between. CDR1 is SEHNR, CDR2 FQNEAQ, per germline (reference sequence). DNA for the CDR3: TGTGCCAGCAGTGACAGTTTATCTGAAGACAATGAGCAGTTCTTC. Translated, it gives CASSDSLSEDNEQFF.

In the case of this clonotype: This could be a read error, since a much larger clone is one nucleotide away. The rearrangement uses TRBV7-9 and TRBJ2-2; TRBD1 matches at 8 bases. The CDR3 is 13 residues long. In germline, CDR1 is SEHNR, CDR2 FQNEAQ (reference sequence). The CDR3 loop is CVSSHRGAGELFF. CDR3 DNA: TGTGTCAGCAGCCACAGGGGGGCCGGGGAGCTGTTTTTT.

This clonotype was recorded only once. A junction boundary mismatches the germline segment, possibly from a read error. V and J are TRBV4-2 and TRBJ1-4; D gene uncertain. The CDR3 loop spans 16 amino acids. The germline CDR1 and CDR2 sequences are LGHNA and YNFKEQ. CDR3 coding DNA: TGTGGCAGCAGCCAAGACGGAGATGGGGATAATGAAAAACTGTTTTTT. Translated: CGSSQDGDGDNEKLFF.

About this clonotype: This may come from a read error, since a much larger clone is one base off. This sequence joins TRBV21-1 and TRBJ2-3; the table's TRBD1 call for D was not verified on the DNA. TRBV21-1 is reported as a pseudogene. The CDR3 is made up of 15 amino acids. Written as DNA, the CDR3 is TGTGCCAGGTCCCGCGGGAAGATTAGCACAGATACGCAGTATTTT. Translation: CARSRGKISTDTQYF.

This chain uses TRBV5-6 with TRBJ1-2; D may be TRBD1 (5 bases). This CDR3 comprises 13 residues. CDR1 is SGHDT, CDR2 YYEEEE, per germline. Between the trimmed V and J ends, which lost 3 bases and 8 bases, there was a span of 14 bases. CDR3 protein: CASSSVGTEGYTF. The DNA of the CDR3 is TGTGCCAGCAGCTCGGTTGGGACCGAAGGCTACACCTTC.